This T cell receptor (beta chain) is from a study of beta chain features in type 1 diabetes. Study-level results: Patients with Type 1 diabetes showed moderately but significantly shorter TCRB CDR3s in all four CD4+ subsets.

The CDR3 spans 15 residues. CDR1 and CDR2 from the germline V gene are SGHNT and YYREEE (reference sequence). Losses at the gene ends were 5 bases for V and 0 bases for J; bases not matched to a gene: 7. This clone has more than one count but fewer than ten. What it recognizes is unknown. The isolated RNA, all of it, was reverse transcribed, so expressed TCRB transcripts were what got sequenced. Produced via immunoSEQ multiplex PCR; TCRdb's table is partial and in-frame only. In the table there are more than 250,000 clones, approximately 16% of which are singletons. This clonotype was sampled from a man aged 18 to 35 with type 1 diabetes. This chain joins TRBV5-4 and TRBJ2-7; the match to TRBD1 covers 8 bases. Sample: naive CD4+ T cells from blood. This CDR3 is CASSSGTGSSYEQYF. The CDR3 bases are TGTGCCAGCAGTTCCGGGACAGGAAGCTCCTACGAGCAGTACTTC.